This is a list of T cell receptor beta chains from one sample in a study of shared clonotypes between healthy human individuals. The data were produced by immunoSEQ multiplex PCR, yet TCRdb's version contains in-frame clones alone and is incomplete. The sample has around 2.1 million clones; around 95% are singletons. Sequences were obtained from naive CD4+ T cells sorted from blood. Every receptor here comes from a man aged 18 to 35 in good health. Each CDR3 is given with its conserved first and last residue. A D gene is named only where the DNA matches it firmly. Some rows mark clone size as missing; the rest say once, few, many or name a class of expanded clone.

v_call: TRBV4-3
d_call: .
j_call: TRBJ1-5
clone_size: .
cdr3_aa: CASSQEENTGHDQPQHF
cdr3_nt: TGCGCCAGCAGCCAAGAGGAGAATACAGGGCACGATCAGCCCCAGCATTTT

v_call: TRBV14
d_call: .
j_call: TRBJ2-7
clone_size: .
cdr3_aa: CASSQDRARGDASSYEQYF
cdr3_nt: TGTGCCAGCAGCCAGGATAGGGCCAGGGGGGATGCAAGTTCCTACGAGCAGTACTTC

v_call: TRBV18
d_call: .
j_call: TRBJ2-3
clone_size: .
cdr3_aa: CASSTLGSTDTQYF
cdr3_nt: TGTGCCAGCTCAACTCTGGGGAGCACAGATACGCAGTATTTT

v_call: TRBV5-5
d_call: TRBD2
j_call: TRBJ2-1
clone_size: .
cdr3_aa: CASSLGASGISEQFF
cdr3_nt: TGTGCCAGCAGCTTGGGGGCTAGCGGCATAAGTGAGCAGTTCTTC

v_call: TRBV7-2
d_call: TRBD1
j_call: TRBJ2-1
clone_size: .
cdr3_aa: CASSIRQGGNNEQFF
cdr3_nt: TGTGCCAGCAGCATTCGACAGGGGGGAAACAATGAGCAGTTCTTC

v_call: TRBV28
d_call: TRBD1
j_call: TRBJ2-1
clone_size: once
cdr3_aa: CASRDRAREFF
cdr3_nt: TGTGCCAGCAGGGACAGGGCCCGGGAGTTCTTC

v_call: TRBV19
d_call: .
j_call: TRBJ1-2
clone_size: .
cdr3_aa: CASSRTEKGGYTF
cdr3_nt: TGTGCCAGTAGTAGGACGGAGAAAGGGGGCTACACCTTC

v_call: TRBV7-9
d_call: TRBD2
j_call: TRBJ2-2
clone_size: .
cdr3_aa: CASSWEGPGELFF
cdr3_nt: TGTGCCAGCAGCTGGGAGGGTCCGGGGGAGCTGTTTTTT

v_call: TRBV5-1
d_call: TRBD1
j_call: TRBJ2-7
clone_size: .
cdr3_aa: CASSLVQQGAGYEQYF
cdr3_nt: TGCGCCAGCAGCTTGGTCCAACAGGGGGCAGGCTACGAGCAGTACTTC

v_call: TRBV18
d_call: .
j_call: TRBJ1-1
clone_size: once
cdr3_aa: CASSRAGETEAFF
cdr3_nt: TGTGCCAGCTCCCGTGCTGGGGAGACTGAAGCTTTCTTT

v_call: TRBV5-4
d_call: .
j_call: TRBJ2-7
clone_size: .
cdr3_aa: CASSLAGLYEQYF
cdr3_nt: TGTGCCAGCAGCTTGGCGGGACTCTACGAGCAGTACTTC

v_call: TRBV5-1
d_call: TRBD2
j_call: TRBJ2-7
clone_size: .
cdr3_aa: CASSPGGTLYEQYF
cdr3_nt: TGCGCCAGCAGCCCGGGGGGGACATTATACGAGCAGTACTTC

v_call: TRBV27
d_call: .
j_call: TRBJ1-5
clone_size: .
cdr3_aa: CASGWGRVGNQPQHF
cdr3_nt: TGTGCCAGCGGGTGGGGCAGGGTTGGCAATCAGCCCCAGCATTTT

v_call: TRBV6-1
d_call: TRBD1
j_call: TRBJ1-2
clone_size: few
cdr3_aa: CASSETGHGYTF
cdr3_nt: TGTGCCAGCAGTGAGACAGGGCATGGCTACACCTTC

v_call: TRBV6-6
d_call: .
j_call: TRBJ2-5
clone_size: .
cdr3_aa: CASRLGGAGETQYF
cdr3_nt: TGTGCCAGCCGACTGGGGGGGGCTGGGGAGACCCAGTACTTC

v_call: TRBV5-1
d_call: .
j_call: TRBJ1-5
clone_size: .
cdr3_aa: CASSLTTGSNQPQHF
cdr3_nt: TGCGCCAGCAGCTTGACTACAGGGAGCAATCAGCCCCAGCATTTT

v_call: TRBV18
d_call: TRBD1
j_call: TRBJ2-1
clone_size: .
cdr3_aa: CASSPFGQGDNEQFF
cdr3_nt: TGTGCCAGCTCACCTTTTGGACAGGGTGACAATGAGCAGTTCTTC

v_call: TRBV12-5
d_call: TRBD1
j_call: TRBJ2-7
clone_size: .
cdr3_aa: CASGPGTGNYEQYF
cdr3_nt: TGTGCTAGTGGTCCCGGGACAGGGAACTACGAGCAGTACTTC

v_call: TRBV7-2
d_call: .
j_call: TRBJ1-6
clone_size: .
cdr3_aa: CASSLGEGGISPLHF
cdr3_nt: TGTGCCAGCAGCTTAGGGGAGGGAGGGATCTCACCCCTCCACTTT

v_call: TRBV28
d_call: TRBD1
j_call: TRBJ1-2
clone_size: .
cdr3_aa: CATPGGNYGYTF
cdr3_nt: TGTGCCACGCCAGGGGGCAACTATGGCTACACCTTC

v_call: TRBV6-5
d_call: .
j_call: TRBJ2-5
clone_size: .
cdr3_aa: CASSYSAGQGETQYF
cdr3_nt: TGTGCCAGCAGTTACTCGGCAGGACAAGGAGAGACCCAGTACTTC

v_call: TRBV2
d_call: .
j_call: TRBJ2-6
clone_size: .
cdr3_aa: CASIIRVQVPSSGANVLTF
cdr3_nt: TGTGCCAGCATTATAAGGGTACAGGTACCGAGCTCTGGGGCCAACGTCCTGACTTTC

v_call: TRBV27
d_call: TRBD2
j_call: TRBJ2-5
clone_size: .
cdr3_aa: CASSPTSTETQYF
cdr3_nt: TGTGCCAGCAGTCCGACTAGCACAGAGACCCAGTACTTC

v_call: TRBV10-3
d_call: .
j_call: TRBJ1-2
clone_size: .
cdr3_aa: CAISEDVPYGYTF
cdr3_nt: TGTGCCATCAGTGAGGACGTCCCCTATGGCTACACCTTC

v_call: TRBV7-8
d_call: .
j_call: TRBJ2-1
clone_size: .
cdr3_aa: CASSLSIEQFF
cdr3_nt: TGTGCCAGCAGCTTAAGTATTGAGCAGTTCTTC

v_call: TRBV7-2
d_call: .
j_call: TRBJ1-3
clone_size: .
cdr3_aa: CASSLELRSGNTIYF
cdr3_nt: TGTGCCAGCAGCTTAGAACTACGCTCTGGAAACACCATATATTTT

v_call: TRBV7-2
d_call: .
j_call: TRBJ1-3
clone_size: .
cdr3_aa: CASSYQGPGNTIYF
cdr3_nt: TGTGCCAGCAGCTATCAGGGTCCAGGAAACACCATATATTTT

v_call: TRBV27
d_call: TRBD1
j_call: TRBJ2-7
clone_size: .
cdr3_aa: CASRTPGDRGLYEQYF
cdr3_nt: TGTGCCAGCAGAACTCCAGGGGACAGGGGCTTATACGAGCAGTACTTC

v_call: TRBV7-2
d_call: TRBD1
j_call: TRBJ1-6
clone_size: .
cdr3_aa: CASSLALVEGAHNSPLHF
cdr3_nt: TGTGCCAGCAGCTTAGCGCTAGTGGAGGGGGCCCATAATTCACCCCTCCACTTT

v_call: TRBV19
d_call: .
j_call: TRBJ2-7
clone_size: .
cdr3_aa: CATAGEQYF
cdr3_nt: TGTGCCACGGCGGGGGAGCAGTACTTC

v_call: TRBV25-1
d_call: TRBD2
j_call: TRBJ2-5
clone_size: .
cdr3_aa: CASGLAETQYF
cdr3_nt: TGTGCCAGTGGACTAGCGGAGACCCAGTACTTC

v_call: TRBV10-3
d_call: .
j_call: TRBJ2-1
clone_size: .
cdr3_aa: CAISEKGNEQFF
cdr3_nt: TGTGCCATCAGTGAGAAAGGGAATGAGCAGTTCTTC

v_call: TRBV5-1
d_call: .
j_call: TRBJ2-5
clone_size: .
cdr3_aa: CASSFTRVGETQYF
cdr3_nt: TGCGCCAGCAGCTTTACCAGGGTGGGAGAGACCCAGTACTTC

v_call: TRBV7-2
d_call: TRBD2
j_call: TRBJ2-3
clone_size: .
cdr3_aa: CASNEEAGGQYF
cdr3_nt: TGTGCCAGCAACGAGGAGGCGGGGGGGCAGTATTTT

v_call: TRBV30
d_call: .
j_call: TRBJ2-7
clone_size: .
cdr3_aa: CASNRVPAYEQYF
cdr3_nt: TGTGCCTCGAACCGCGTACCGGCCTACGAGCAGTACTTC

v_call: TRBV4-1
d_call: TRBD2
j_call: TRBJ2-1
clone_size: .
cdr3_aa: CASSPGLAGVRNEQFF
cdr3_nt: TGCGCCAGCAGCCCTGGACTAGCGGGAGTAAGGAATGAGCAGTTCTTC

v_call: TRBV7-2
d_call: .
j_call: TRBJ1-4
clone_size: .
cdr3_aa: CASSPAPRSNEKLFF
cdr3_nt: TGTGCCAGCAGCCCAGCCCCGCGGTCTAATGAAAAACTGTTTTTT